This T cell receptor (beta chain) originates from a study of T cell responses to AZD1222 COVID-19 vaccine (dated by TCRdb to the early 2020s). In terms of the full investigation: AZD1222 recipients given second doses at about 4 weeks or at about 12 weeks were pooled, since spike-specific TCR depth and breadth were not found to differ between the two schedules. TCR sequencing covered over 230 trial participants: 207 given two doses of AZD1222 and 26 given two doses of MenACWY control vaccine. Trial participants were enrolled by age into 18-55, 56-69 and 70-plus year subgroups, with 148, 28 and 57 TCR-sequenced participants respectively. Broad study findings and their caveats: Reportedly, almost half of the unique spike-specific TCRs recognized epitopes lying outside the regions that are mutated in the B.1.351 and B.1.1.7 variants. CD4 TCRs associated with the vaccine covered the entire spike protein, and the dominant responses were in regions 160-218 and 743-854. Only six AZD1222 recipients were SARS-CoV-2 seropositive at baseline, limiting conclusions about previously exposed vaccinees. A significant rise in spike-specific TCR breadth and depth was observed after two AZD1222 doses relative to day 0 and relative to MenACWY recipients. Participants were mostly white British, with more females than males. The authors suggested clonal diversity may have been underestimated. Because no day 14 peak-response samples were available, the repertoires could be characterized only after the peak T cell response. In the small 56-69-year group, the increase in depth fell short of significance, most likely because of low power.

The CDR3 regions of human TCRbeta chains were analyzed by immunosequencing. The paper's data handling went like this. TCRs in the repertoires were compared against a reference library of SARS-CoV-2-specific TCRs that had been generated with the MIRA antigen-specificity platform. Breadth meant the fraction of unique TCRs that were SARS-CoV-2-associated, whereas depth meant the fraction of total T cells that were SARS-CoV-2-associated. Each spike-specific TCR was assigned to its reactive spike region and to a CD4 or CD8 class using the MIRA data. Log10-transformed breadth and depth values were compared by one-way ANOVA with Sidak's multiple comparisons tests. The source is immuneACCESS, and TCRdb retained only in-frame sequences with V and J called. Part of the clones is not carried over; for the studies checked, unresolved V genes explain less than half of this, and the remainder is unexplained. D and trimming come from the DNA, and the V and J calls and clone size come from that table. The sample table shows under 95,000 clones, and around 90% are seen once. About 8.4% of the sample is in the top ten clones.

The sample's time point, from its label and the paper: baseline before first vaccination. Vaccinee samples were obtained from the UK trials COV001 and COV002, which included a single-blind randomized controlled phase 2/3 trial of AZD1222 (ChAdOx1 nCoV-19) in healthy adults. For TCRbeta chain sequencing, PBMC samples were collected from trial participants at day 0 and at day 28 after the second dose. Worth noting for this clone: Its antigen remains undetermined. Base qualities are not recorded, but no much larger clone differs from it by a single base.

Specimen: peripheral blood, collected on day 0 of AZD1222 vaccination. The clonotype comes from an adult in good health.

This receptor carries the CDR3 CASSLGGRGWLDTQYF. The bases are TGCGCCAGCAGCTTGGGAGGGCGGGGTTGGTTGGATACGCAGTATTTT. The rearrangement combines TRBV5-1 with TRBJ2-3; the D gene is perhaps TRBD2, from 6 matching bases. Inclusive of the bounding cysteine and phenylalanine, the CDR3 is 16 residues long. Here the CDR3 DNA is all that survives: 48 bases in frame from base 1. Trimming costs V 0 bases and J 6 bases, and their ends lie 17 bases apart. Sequences SGHRS (CDR1) and YFSETQ (CDR2) are obtained from the germline V gene.